This T cell receptor beta chain was obtained from a study of T cell repertoires in ileal Crohn's disease. The CDR3 is made up of 14 amino acids. V was pared by 5 bases and J by 0 bases, with 11 bases between. The germline V gene has CDR1 SGHRS and CDR2 YFSETQ. Produced via immunoSEQ multiplex PCR; TCRdb's table is partial and in-frame only. The sample records roughly 15,000 clones, less than 85% being singletons. The clonotype originates from an adult with Crohn's disease. The chain is built from TRBV5-1 and TRBJ1-1; D unclear. Material for sequencing was ileal tissue. CDR3 sequence reads: CASRLPDLNTEAFF. DNA of the CDR3: TGCGCCAGCAGACTCCCCGATCTGAACACTGAAGCTTTCTTT.